The text below deals with one T cell receptor (beta chain). This record belongs to a study of regulatory T cells in long-lasting Graves disease. Time point noted: newly diagnosed GD, antithyroid drugs for less than 3 months. There was RNA extracted from PBMCs, and the TCR library was made from it. Arm-PCR of CDR3 regions and iRepertoire HTBI primers were used to build TCR beta libraries. TCRdb called the multiplex PCR reads again in MiXCR, with one record for every CDR3 protein. Of a few hundred thousand distinct CDR3 sequences in the sample, about 17% are singletons; the top ten hold about 23%. Trimming stripped 4 bases from V and 9 bases from J, with 17 bases between. This CDR3 has 13 amino acids. From germline, CDR1 is GTSNPN and CDR2 SVGIG (reference sequence). The sample also formed part of further work on T cells in Graves' hyperthyroidism and ophthalmopathy. That source reports: Stability of Graves' hyperthyroidism was defined as absent ophthalmopathy progression within 18 months. The model foresaw ophthalmopathy a median around 6.8 months prior to onset.

The sequencing here drew on peripheral blood mononuclear cells (PBMCs), taken at new diagnosis, from a patient treated with antithyroid drugs. This chain uses TRBV30 with TRBJ2-3, with no clear D. This clonotype originated in a woman aged 18-29 years with Graves disease. In DNA form, the CDR3 reads TGTGCCTGGATCCTCGCAGGTCGGGCGACGCAGTATTTT. The encoded protein is CAWILAGRATQYF.